Below are 20 T cell receptor beta chains sequenced from a single sample in a study of blood T cell repertoires in COVID-19. Data came from immunoSEQ multiplex PCR; TCRdb stores just in-frame clones and leaves some out. The sample consists of 150,000 or so clones, approximately 85% of them appearing once. The sequenced sample was peripheral blood. These TCRs come from a man aged 55 to 70 with COVID-19, enrolled during active disease.

This chain connects TRBV5-1 to TRBJ1-1; D is possibly TRBD1 (6 bases). CDR1 is SGHRS, CDR2 YFSETQ, per germline. This CDR3 contains 14 residues. V was shortened by 0 bases and J by 4 bases, with 10 bases between the two germline ends. CDR3 sequence: CASSLDRVGTEAFF. The CDR3 nucleotides are TGCGCCAGCAGCTTGGACAGGGTTGGCACTGAAGCTTTCTTT.

As DNA, the CDR3 is TGTGCCAGCAGCCCAGCAGGAACAGGGACTAGCGACTACGAGCAGTACTTC. It codes for CASSPAGTGTSDYEQYF. This chain connects TRBV14 to TRBJ2-7, with 10 bases lining up with TRBD2. The CDR3 is 17 residues long. The junction had 12 bases not matched to a gene; V was cut back by 4 bases and J by 3 bases. Germline V gene lookup returns CDR1 SGHDN and CDR2 FVKESK.

V and J are TRBV4-3 and TRBJ2-1; 9 bases agree with TRBD1. After removal of 9 bases from V and 5 bases from J, the junction contained 5 bases not matched to a gene. In germline, CDR1 is LGHNA, CDR2 YSLEER. The CDR3 length is 13 residues. CDR3 loop: CASSDRGNNEQFF. In nucleotides, the CDR3 is TGCGCCAGTTCGGACAGGGGAAACAATGAGCAGTTCTTC.

The chain uses TRBV6-2 or TRBV6-3 and TRBJ2-7; D not resolved. The germline CDR1 and CDR2 sequences are MNHEY and SVGEGT. V gave up 6 bases and J gave up 5 bases, with 14 bases separating them. The CDR3 contains 13 residues. The chain's CDR3 is CASSRGRADEQYF. The DNA of the CDR3 is TGTGCCAGCAGCCGAGGTCGAGCTGACGAGCAGTACTTC.

The V gene is TRBV5-4, the J gene TRBJ1-1, with 9 positions matching TRBD1. The CDR3 runs 14 residues. Germline CDR1 and CDR2: SGHNT and YYREEE (reference sequence). Losses at the gene ends were 4 bases for V and 5 bases for J; bases not matched to a gene: 6. DNA for the CDR3: TGTGCCAGCAGCCGAACCGGGACAGGGACTGAAGCTTTCTTT. This gives the protein CASSRTGTGTEAFF.

This clone was observed once. The chain links TRBV19 to TRBJ1-3; TRBD1 matches at 7 bases. CDR1 and CDR2 (germline): LNHDA, SQIVND (reference sequence). The CDR3 loop spans 15 amino acids. V was clipped by 4 bases and J by 2 bases; unmatched bases: 5. CDR3 loop: CASSRDRVPGNTIYF. The CDR3 DNA reads TGTGCCAGTAGTAGAGACAGGGTGCCTGGAAACACCATATATTTT.

The chain employs TRBV5-4 and TRBJ1-1, with a tentative D call TRBD1 (5 bases). Looked up from germline, CDR1 is SGHNT and CDR2 is YYREEE (reference sequence). This CDR3 comprises 15 residues. The V end was cut by 4 bases, the J end by 0 bases, with 13 bases between. CDR3 protein: CASSGRGNMNTEAFF. The CDR3 region has the DNA TGTGCCAGCAGCGGTAGGGGCAACATGAACACTGAAGCTTTCTTT.

The chain uses TRBV10-3 and TRBJ1-2; the match to TRBD1 covers 9 bases. From germline, CDR1 is ENHRY and CDR2 SYGVKD. The J segment lost 3 bases and the V segment lost 6 bases, leaving 2 bases of the junction unmatched. This CDR3 has 13 residues. The CDR3, as DNA: TGTGCCATCAGCGACAGGGGGGACTATGGCTACACCTTC. Encoded protein: CAISDRGDYGYTF.

The CDR3 nucleotides read TGTGCCAGCAGCTTCGGGGGGGCGGTCACTGAAGCTTTCTTT. It translates to CASSFGGAVTEAFF. The chain links TRBV7-8 to TRBJ1-1; weak D call: TRBD1 (6 bases). V was clipped by 3 bases and J by 4 bases, with 12 bases between them. Germline V lookup: CDR1 SGHVS, CDR2 FQNEAQ. This CDR3 region has 14 residues.

This clone showed up just once. CDR3 loop: CASSPRGGIAEQYF. The CDR3, as DNA: TGTGCCAGCAGCCCACGGGGCGGGATAGCCGAGCAGTACTTC. The V call is TRBV7-2, the J call TRBJ2-7; tentatively, D is TRBD2 (6 bases). The CDR3 spans 14 residues. The V gene's germline CDR1 is SGHTA and CDR2 FQGNSA. V lost 5 bases and J lost 6, with 17 bases in between.

V and J are TRBV9 and TRBJ1-2, with a tentative D call TRBD1 (5 bases). Germline V gene sequence: CDR1 SGDLS, CDR2 YYNGEE. This CDR3 region has 15 residues. V was shortened by 2 bases and J by 2 bases, with 13 bases between the two germline ends. CDR3 protein: CASSVGRSPNYGYTF. The CDR3 DNA is TGTGCCAGCAGCGTGGGGCGATCACCGAACTATGGCTACACCTTC. Full variable domain (remainder filled in from reference TRBV9 and TRBJ1-2): DSGVTQTPKHLITATGQRVTLRCSPRSGDLSVYWYQQSLDQGLQFLIQYYNGEERAKGNILERFSAQQFPDLHSELNLSSLELGDSALYFCASSVGRSPNYGYTFGSGTRLTVV.

This chain connects TRBV4-3 to TRBJ2-7, with 8 bases aligning to TRBD2. The V and J ends lost 1 base and 2 bases, in that order; junction bases with no gene match: 4. The CDR3 covers 15 residues. From germline, CDR1 is LGHNA and CDR2 YSLEER. In nucleotides, the CDR3 is TGCGCCAGCAGCCAAGGGCTAGCGGGCGCCTACGAGCAGTACTTC. It encodes CASSQGLAGAYEQYF.

This rearrangement joins TRBV19 to TRBJ2-6; D remains ambiguous. Germline loops: CDR1 LNHDA, CDR2 SQIVND (reference sequence). The CDR3 spans 15 residues. The ends were cut back, 7 bases at V and 2 bases at J, with 12 bases in the middle. The CDR3 reads CASTEVAPGANVLTF. The CDR3 nucleotides read TGTGCCAGTACCGAAGTAGCTCCTGGGGCCAACGTCCTGACTTTC. The whole variable domain, remainder taken from reference TRBV19 and TRBJ2-6, is DGGITQSPKYLFRKEGQNVTLSCEQNLNHDAMYWYRQDPGQGLRLIYYSQIVNDFQKGDIAEGYSVSREKKESFPLTVTSAQKNPTAFYLCASTEVAPGANVLTFGAGSRLTVL.

The chain links TRBV18 to TRBJ2-3; 9 nucleotides agree with TRBD2. Germline trimming cut 8 bases from V and 2 bases from J; bases unmatched to any gene: 5. CDR3 size: 14 residues. Germline V gives CDR1 KGHSH, CDR2 LQKENI. The CDR3: CASTLAGATDTQYF. DNA for the CDR3: TGTGCCAGCACGTTAGCGGGGGCCACAGATACGCAGTATTTT.

Here the CDR3 reads CASRVGLNTIYF. DNA for the CDR3: TGTGCCAGTAGGGTGGGGCTAAACACCATATATTTT. The rearrangement joins TRBV19 to TRBJ1-3; D may be TRBD1 (5 bases). The CDR3 loop spans 12 amino acids. With 6 bases removed from V and 6 bases from J, the gap between germline ends came to 9 bases. Germline CDR1 is LNHDA and CDR2 is SQIVND (reference sequence).

This chain links TRBV28 with TRBJ1-2; D is possibly TRBD1 (5 bases). The CDR3 extends over 13 amino acids. Germline CDR1 is MDHEN and CDR2 is SYDVKM. Trimming took off 5 bases at V and 6 bases at J, with 13 bases between the two ends. The CDR3 DNA reads as TGTGCCAGCAGTCCAGGGTTTTGGCATGGCTACACCTTC. Translation gives CASSPGFWHGYTF.

The V and J genes are TRBV5-3 and TRBJ1-2; 8 positions agree with TRBD1. TRBV5-3 carries the ORF label, with uncertain function. This CDR3 is 15 amino acids long. The V segment lost 3 bases and the J segment 4 bases; nucleotides outside the gene matches: 8. CDR3 residues: CARSWGGQGVYGYTF. CDR3 nucleotide sequence: TGTGCCAGAAGCTGGGGCGGACAGGGCGTCTATGGCTACACCTTC.

This chain uses TRBV19 with TRBJ2-2, with D perhaps matching TRBD1 (5 bases). Trimming removed 7 bases at V and 5 bases at J, with 14 bases between. Germline V gene sequence: CDR1 LNHDA, CDR2 SQIVND (reference sequence). This CDR3 is 14 amino acids long. CDR3 residues: CASKSRVTTGELFF. The CDR3 DNA sequence: TGTGCCAGTAAAAGCAGGGTGACTACCGGGGAGCTGTTTTTT.

V gene TRBV3-1 (or the pseudogene TRBV3-2) combines with J gene TRBJ1-1, with 7 bases fitting TRBD1. The germline gives CDR1 LGHDT, CDR2 YNNKEL (reference sequence). This CDR3 contains 15 residues. The junction had 10 bases not matched to a gene; V was cut back by 7 bases and J by 2 bases. DNA for the CDR3: TGTGCCAGCAAAAACCTAGGGACAGTTAACACTGAAGCTTTCTTT. This sequence encodes CASKNLGTVNTEAFF.

The rearrangement joins TRBV18 to TRBJ2-7; maybe TRBD2 (6 bases). The V gene's germline CDR1 is KGHSH and CDR2 LQKENI. V lost 0 bases to trimming and J lost 7 bases, with 16 bases between them. The CDR3 is 15 residues long. CDR3 DNA sequence: TGTGCCAGCTCACCACCACTAGCCTTGTCAACGGAGCAGTACTTC. Its translation: CASSPPLALSTEQYF.